The present entry profiles one T cell receptor (beta chain) with its context. The target antigen is unknown. Looked up from germline, CDR1 is LGHNA and CDR2 is YSLEER. The ends were cut back, 0 bases at V and 0 bases at J, with 8 bases in the middle. The CDR3 extends over 15 amino acids. The data were obtained in a study of a mutant IDH1 vaccine in newly diagnosed glioma. Turning to the study itself: A 62.5% male, approximately 38% female split and a mean age of approximately 38 years characterized treated patients. Findings and limits, study-wide: Changes to the top peripheral T cell clonotypes appeared unrelated to pseudoprogression.

Sample time point: week 5, during vaccination. Vaccination used 300 ug of mutant IDH1 20-mer peptide per dose, with topical imiquimod. The donors' diagnosis was new WHO grade 3 or 4 astrocytoma that was IDH1-mutant and ATRX-lost. Method: immunoSEQ multiplex PCR; TCRdb's copy keeps in-frame clones and lacks some. Of approximately 27,000 clones listed, 89% are singletons. The TCR originated in a man aged 18-30 years with glioma. This chain joins TRBV4-3 and TRBJ1-1; D unclear. The specimen was PBMCs, collected from a glioma patient whose treatment included an IDH1 peptide vaccine. This CDR3 reads CASSQDPGVNTEAFF. DNA of the CDR3: TGCGCCAGCAGCCAAGATCCAGGAGTGAACACTGAAGCTTTCTTT.